Listed here are 23 T cell receptor beta chains from one sample, sequenced in a study of T-cell reconstitution after alpha-beta-depleted transplantation in children. Unique molecular identifiers were used in preparing the TCRbeta library. TCRdb used MiXCR to reprocess the PCR reads, holding one entry per CDR3 protein. Of fewer than 700,000 distinct CDR3 sequences listed, over 10% are singletons. This material consisted of PBMCs, mostly from graft donor cells, taken 360 days after TCRalphabeta/CD19-depleted stem cell transplant. These receptors were collected from a male patient between 10 and 17 years old who had a stem cell transplant for acute myeloid leukemia, so the T cells may come from the graft donor.

This clonotype was observed at least ten times. The chain carries TRBV7-2 and TRBJ2-1; 8 bases agree with TRBD1. The CDR3 spans 15 residues. The germline gives CDR1 SGHTA, CDR2 FQGNSA. Losses at the gene ends were 7 bases for V and 8 bases for J; bases not matched to a gene: 13. The CDR3 protein is CASIEISGGWDEQFF. The DNA for the CDR3 is TGTGCCAGCATCGAAATATCAGGGGGCTGGGATGAGCAGTTCTTC.

This chain uses TRBV18 with TRBJ2-1, with a possible D match to TRBD2 (5 bases). Trimming removed 5 bases from V and 5 bases from J, with 10 bases in between. The CDR3 length is 13 residues. CDR1 is KGHSH and CDR2 is LQKENI in the germline V gene. Written as DNA, the CDR3 is TGTGCCAGCTCAATATTGGAGGACAATGAGCAGTTCTTC. It codes for CASSILEDNEQFF.

This clonotype has more than one count but fewer than ten. The rearrangement joins TRBV28 to TRBJ2-7; D might be TRBD1 (6 bases). Germline V gene lookup returns CDR1 MDHEN and CDR2 SYDVKM. The CDR3 contains 12 residues. V dropped 7 bases and J dropped 4 bases, with 11 bases sitting between them. The CDR3, as DNA: TGTGCCAGCACTTCCAGGGGATACGAGCAGTACTTC. It specifies CASTSRGYEQYF.

The table lists this clonotype with a few counts. The chain couples TRBV7-6 to TRBJ1-1; TRBD1 aligns across 7 bases. V trimming: 1 base; J trimming: 1 base; junction bases outside the gene matches: 6. The CDR3 covers 16 residues. Germline CDR1 SGHVS, CDR2 FNYEAQ. In nucleotides, the CDR3 is TGTGCCAGCAGCTTAGGGACAGGCTGGGCGAACACTGAAGCTTTCTTT. Protein: CASSLGTGWANTEAFF.

This rearrangement joins TRBV28 to TRBJ2-5; no firm D call. V lost 8 bases, J lost 5 bases, and 18 bases lay in between. The CDR3 consists of 14 residues. The germline gives CDR1 MDHEN, CDR2 SYDVKM. The CDR3 sequence is CASRVYAGKETQYF. In DNA form, the CDR3 reads TGTGCCAGCCGAGTTTACGCTGGCAAGGAGACCCAGTACTTC.

V usage is TRBV7-8 and J usage is TRBJ1-2; D not certain. Trimming shortened V by 1 base and J by 4 bases, and 16 bases separated the two germline ends. Germline V lookup: CDR1 SGHVS, CDR2 FQNEAQ. The CDR3 covers 16 residues. CDR3 region: CASSLVFSRKPYGYTF. The CDR3 bases are TGTGCCAGCAGCTTAGTCTTCTCAAGGAAACCCTATGGCTACACCTTC.

The genes are TRBV30 and TRBJ1-5; 9 bases fit TRBD1. Germline V gene lookup returns CDR1 GTSNPN and CDR2 SVGIG (reference sequence). Trimming removed 6 bases from V and 5 bases from J; junction bases left unmatched: 8. The CDR3 consists of 14 residues. In DNA, the CDR3 is TGTGCCTGCCTAGAACAGGGGGCATATCAGCCCCAGCATTTT. It yields the protein CACLEQGAYQPQHF.

This clonotype was counted at least ten times. The genes are TRBV12-3 or TRBV12-4 and TRBJ2-7; D remains unclear. The CDR3 has 14 amino acids. Trimming cost V 1 base and J 1 base, with 8 bases left between them. CDR3 protein: CASSLGGISYEQYF. CDR3 coding DNA: TGTGCCAGCAGTTTAGGGGGTATTTCCTACGAGCAGTACTTC.

The chain couples TRBV12-3 or TRBV12-4 to TRBJ2-5, with 8 bases that match TRBD2. The trim removed 3 bases at V and 3 bases at J, leaving 9 bases unmatched. The CDR3 is 16 amino acids. The CDR3 DNA is TGTGCCAGCAGTTTTCTTTTTCGGGAGGGAGAAGAGACCCAGTACTTC. It translates to CASSFLFREGEETQYF.

The table lists this clonotype with a count of one. The V and J genes are TRBV7-9 and TRBJ2-7; D not resolved. Per the germline V gene, CDR1 is SEHNR and CDR2 is FQNEAQ (reference sequence). This CDR3 is 15 amino acids long. Trimming stripped 0 bases from V and 3 bases from J, with 12 bases between. The CDR3, as DNA: TGTGCCAGCAGCTTAGCTTGGACGGCCAACTACGAGCAGTACTTC. It translates to CASSLAWTANYEQYF.

This clonotype was picked up one time. The chain joins TRBV18 to TRBJ2-5, with a possible D match to TRBD2 (5 bases). Looked up from germline, CDR1 is KGHSH and CDR2 is LQKENI. CDR3 length: 14 residues. V lost 3 bases and J 0 bases, leaving 8 bases between the germline ends. The CDR3 DNA sequence: TGTGCCAGCTCACCCCAACTAGACCAAGAGACCCAGTACTTC. It encodes CASSPQLDQETQYF.

This chain uses TRBV29-1 with TRBJ2-7; D possibly corresponds to TRBD1 (6 bases). V was trimmed by 2 bases and J by 5 bases, leaving 10 bases between them. This CDR3 is built from 12 residues. Germline CDR1 SQVTM, CDR2 ANQGSEA. CDR3 nucleotides: TGCAGCGTTGAAACAGGGATGAACGAGCAGTACTTC. This sequence encodes CSVETGMNEQYF.

This clonotype was seen more than once but under ten times. This chain connects TRBV27 to TRBJ2-7; the D is unclear. V was clipped by 3 bases and J by 2 bases, with 11 bases between them. This CDR3 spans 14 amino acids. CDR1 MNHEY and CDR2 SMNVEV come from the germline V gene (reference sequence). CDR3 in amino acids: CASSFRGRAYEQYF. For the CDR3, the DNA is TGTGCCAGCAGTTTCCGTGGCAGAGCCTACGAGCAGTACTTC.

In this sample, this clonotype turned up many times. The chain is built from TRBV18 and TRBJ1-1; D not certain. CDR3 length: 15 amino acids. Germline V gene lookup returns CDR1 KGHSH and CDR2 LQKENI. V was trimmed by 4 bases and J by 0 bases, leaving 12 bases between them. For the CDR3, the DNA is TGTGCCAGCTCACTTGCCTGGTCCATGAACACTGAAGCTTTCTTT. Translation: CASSLAWSMNTEAFF.

The chain carries TRBV27 and TRBJ2-7, with a weak D call TRBD1 (5 bases). The CDR3 loop spans 13 amino acids. Germline V gives CDR1 MNHEY, CDR2 SMNVEV (reference sequence). V lost 3 bases and J lost 12, with 18 bases in between. CDR3: CASSFSRQHRRYF. DNA for the CDR3: TGTGCCAGCAGTTTCTCCCGACAGCACCGAAGGTACTTC.

There are many counts of this clonotype. The chain employs TRBV9 and TRBJ2-5; the D gene is possibly TRBD1 (5 bases). Looked up from germline, CDR1 is SGDLS and CDR2 is YYNGEE. With 2 bases removed from V and 5 bases from J, the gap between germline ends came to 7 bases. This CDR3 is built from 12 residues. CDR3 in amino acids: CASSVGPETQYF. The DNA for the CDR3 is TGTGCCAGCAGCGTGGGGCCCGAGACCCAGTACTTC.

This clonotype was observed at least ten times. The chain recombines TRBV7-2 with TRBJ1-2, with D maybe TRBD1 (5 bases). Germline V CDR1 and CDR2: SGHTA, FQGNSA. This CDR3 has 17 residues. With 1 base removed from V and 3 bases from J, the gap between germline ends came to 18 bases. The CDR3 sequence: CASSLGGEVAGYYGYTF. The CDR3 region has the DNA TGTGCCAGCAGCTTAGGCGGGGAAGTGGCAGGGTACTATGGCTACACCTTC.

The chain couples TRBV7-2 to TRBJ2-7; 8 positions match TRBD2. Trimming at V came to 5 bases and at J to 7 bases, leaving 10 bases not matched to a gene. Germline CDR1 reads SGHTA; CDR2 reads FQGNSA. CDR3 length: 14 amino acids. CDR3 sequence: CASSPPGLGGEQYF. In DNA, the CDR3 is TGTGCCAGCAGCCCACCGGGACTAGGGGGTGAGCAGTACTTC. The whole variable domain, filled in from reference TRBV7-2 and TRBJ2-7, reads GAGVSQSPSNKVTEKGKDVELRCDPISGHTALYWYRQSLGQGLEFLIYFQGNSAPDKSGLPSDRFSAERTGGSVSTLTIQRTQQEDSAVYLCASSPPGLGGEQYFGPGTRLTVT.

This clonotype was seen at least ten times. The J gene is TRBJ2-5, the V gene TRBV12-3 or TRBV12-4; 7 nucleotides match TRBD2. With 8 bases clipped from V and 4 bases from J, the junction kept 10 bases outside the gene matches. The CDR3 is 14 amino acids. This CDR3 reads CASRGTWGGETQYF. Here the CDR3 DNA reads TGTGCCAGCCGCGGTACATGGGGGGGAGAGACCCAGTACTTC.

The rearrangement links TRBV7-2 to TRBJ2-7; 10 nucleotides align to TRBD2. This CDR3 spans 15 amino acids. Germline CDR1 SGHTA, CDR2 FQGNSA. V lost 6 bases and J lost 2; bases outside the gene matches: 7. CDR3 amino acids: CASSRSSGSAYEQYF. DNA for the CDR3: TGTGCCAGCAGTCGATCTAGCGGGAGCGCCTACGAGCAGTACTTC.

Here the CDR3 DNA reads TGCGCCAGCAGCCAAGGGCTGTCTAGCGGGAGCGTGATCTACAATGAGCAGTTCTTC. This gives the protein CASSQGLSSGSVIYNEQFF. J is TRBJ2-1 and V is TRBV4-3; TRBD2 matches at 10 bases. The V gene's germline CDR1 is LGHNA and CDR2 YSLEER. V lost 1 base, J lost 3 bases, and 12 bases stayed unmatched. The CDR3 has 19 amino acids.

This clonotype has only a few counts. The rearrangement joins TRBV6-5 to TRBJ2-2; D gene uncertain. The CDR3 sequence is 14 residues long. Deletions cut 5 bases from V and 7 bases from J, with 14 bases between. Germline CDR1 is MNHEY and CDR2 is SVGAGI. The CDR3 loop reads CASSPPLLGGELFF. The CDR3 DNA reads TGTGCCAGCAGTCCCCCCCTATTGGGCGGGGAGCTGTTTTTT.

V is TRBV20-1 and J is TRBJ1-4, with a weak D call TRBD1 (6 bases). CDR1 is DFQATT, CDR2 SNEGSKA, per germline (reference sequence). V was shortened by 1 base and J by 3 bases, with 15 bases between the two germline ends. This CDR3 has 16 amino acids. The CDR3 DNA reads as TGCAGTGCTAGAGTCCATCGGGGGGCCGCTAATGAAAAACTGTTTTTT. It codes for CSARVHRGAANEKLFF.